The text below deals with one TCR beta chain. Its cognate antigen is unknown. TCRdb's copy holds only in-frame clones and misses some; the assay was immunoSEQ multiplex PCR. The table has approximately 130,000 clones, roughly 90% seen once. Deletions cut 10 bases from V and 6 bases from J, with 13 bases between. The CDR3 runs to 13 residues. The V gene's germline CDR1 is SNHLY and CDR2 FYNNEI. Second-dose intervals of approximately 4 or approximately 12 weeks were pooled. This record comes from a study of T cell responses to AZD1222 COVID-19 vaccine. General observations from the study: Repertoires were sampled only after the peak T cell response.

The sequence was obtained from an adult who received the AZD1222 COVID-19 vaccine. The sequencing used peripheral blood, collected 28 days after the second AZD1222 dose. The J gene is TRBJ1-6, the V gene TRBV2, with D tentatively TRBD1 (5 bases). The CDR3 is CATTREFNSPLHF. The CDR3 DNA sequence: TGTGCCACAACCAGGGAATTTAATTCACCCCTCCACTTT.